This T cell receptor beta chain was documented in a study of blood T cell repertoires in COVID-19. This CDR3 has 14 residues. Germline lookup yields CDR1 SNHLY and CDR2 FYNNEI. V lost 3 bases and J 2 bases, leaving 11 bases between the germline ends. In the authors' workflow: Reference gene primer amplification gave nucleated cell count estimates. Clones were sequenced by immunoSEQ multiplex PCR, and TCRdb holds only the in-frame ones, with some missing. That table supplies the V and J calls and clone size; D and trimming were determined from the DNA. Of over 45,000 clones in the sample, over 80% are singletons; the top ten hold around 50%.

The origin of this receptor is a man in his 70s with acute or convalescent COVID-19. The sequenced material came from peripheral blood. V gene TRBV2 combines with J gene TRBJ2-7; weak D call: TRBD1 (6 bases). The CDR3 DNA reads as TGTGCCAGCAGTGATGTGACAGGCCCCTACGAGCAGTACTTC. This gives the protein CASSDVTGPYEQYF.